This TCR beta chain derives from a study of tumor T cells in aggressive B-cell lymphoma. The trim removed 2 bases at V and 4 bases at J, leaving 4 bases unmatched. The CDR3 contains 14 residues. CDR1 MNHNY and CDR2 SVGAGI come from the germline V gene (reference sequence). Data came from immunoSEQ multiplex PCR; TCRdb stores just in-frame clones and leaves some out. The sample holds about 5,600 clones, roughly 82% seen once. Sequenced: tumor tissue. This receptor was obtained from an adult with diffuse large B cell lymphoma. This chain links TRBV6-6 with TRBJ2-5; 7 bases map to TRBD2. Here the CDR3 DNA reads TGTGCCAGCAGTTACGGGACTATAAGAGAGACCCAGTACTTC. Translating it yields CASSYGTIRETQYF.